The next 8 T cell receptor beta chains were all read from a single sample in a study of T cell responses to AZD1222 COVID-19 vaccine. TCRdb keeps only in-frame clones here, not all; method: immunoSEQ multiplex PCR. The sample yields 100,000 to 150,000 clones, 85% to 90% seen once. This specimen was peripheral blood, taken 28 days after the second AZD1222 dose. These receptor sequences come from an adult who received the AZD1222 COVID-19 vaccine.

The count of this clone is one. The chain recombines TRBV7-6 with TRBJ2-7, with TRBD1 as a possible D gene (8 bases). The CDR3 loop spans 15 amino acids. The germline V gene encodes CDR1 SGHVS and CDR2 FNYEAQ. V was clipped by 5 bases and J by 1 base, with 15 bases between them. DNA of the CDR3: TGTGCCAGCAGCCAAACAGGGGGGGTATCCTACGAGCAGTACTTC. Its translation is CASSQTGGVSYEQYF.

The chain is built from TRBV10-1 and TRBJ2-1, with 9 bases aligning to TRBD2. This CDR3 spans 14 amino acids. The germline V gene has CDR1 WNHNN and CDR2 SYGVQD (reference sequence). The V gene end was trimmed by 4 bases and the J gene end by 9 bases; junction bases not matched to a gene: 7. The CDR3 coding sequence is TGCGCCAGCAGTGCGAGCGGGAGGTTCGGTGAGCAGTTCTTC. Protein product: CASSASGRFGEQFF.

The chain recombines TRBV5-8 with TRBJ1-1; no clear D gene. The CDR3 is 14 residues long. Germline CDR1 reads SGHTS; CDR2 reads YDEGEE. Trimming removed 3 bases at V and 0 bases at J, with 9 bases between. The CDR3 region is CASSSGRVNTEAFF. In DNA, the CDR3 is TGTGCCAGCAGCTCCGGACGGGTGAACACTGAAGCTTTCTTT. The variable domain in full, completed from reference TRBV5-8 and TRBJ1-1, reads EAGVTQSPTHLIKTRGQQATLRCSPISGHTSVYWYQQALGLGLQFLLWYDEGEERNRGNFPPRFSGRQFPNYSSELNVNALELEDSALYLCASSSGRVNTEAFFGQGTRLTVV.

The J gene is TRBJ2-7, the V gene TRBV6-5; tentatively, D is TRBD2 (6 bases). The CDR3 sequence is 13 residues long. V was cut by 0 bases and J by 6 bases, with 9 bases left in between. Per the germline V gene, CDR1 is MNHEY and CDR2 is SVGAGI. The DNA for the CDR3 is TGTGCCAGCAGTTACTCGGCGGGGCCCGAGCAGTACTTC. Encoded protein: CASSYSAGPEQYF.

V is TRBV27 and J is TRBJ2-3, with 11 bases lining up with TRBD2. CDR3 length: 16 amino acids. Germline trimming cut 5 bases from V and 4 bases from J; bases unmatched to any gene: 8. Per germline, CDR1 MNHEY and CDR2 SMNVEV (reference sequence). The CDR3 reads CASSGIAGGRPDTQYF. CDR3 sequence (DNA): TGTGCCAGCAGTGGTATAGCGGGAGGGCGGCCAGATACGCAGTATTTT.

The CDR3 loop reads CASSETESSYEQYF. The CDR3 DNA reads TGTGCCAGCAGTGAGACAGAGAGCTCCTACGAGCAGTACTTC. The gene calls are TRBV6-1 and TRBJ2-7; tentative D call: TRBD1 (5 bases). V lost 3 bases and J 0 bases, leaving 9 bases between the germline ends. The CDR3 consists of 14 residues. Germline values: CDR1 MNHNS, CDR2 SASEGT.

This clone is a singleton in its sample. The rearrangement links TRBV15 to TRBJ2-5, with D uncertain. V was pared by 3 bases and J by 2 bases, with 13 bases between. Germline V lookup: CDR1 LNHNV, CDR2 YYDKDF (reference sequence). This CDR3 comprises 15 residues. CDR3 coding DNA: TGTGCCACCAGCAGGGCAAGGCAGTTACAAGAGACCCAGTACTTC. It codes for CATSRARQLQETQYF.

This chain connects TRBV29-1 to TRBJ2-5; TRBD2 might be the D (8 bases). Germline lookup yields CDR1 SQVTM and CDR2 ANQGSEA. The CDR3 length is 17 residues. The V end was cut by 5 bases, the J end by 4 bases, with 26 bases between. The CDR3 here is CSVPGDSGGLTPETQYF. CDR3 nucleotide sequence: TGCAGCGTTCCTGGGGACAGCGGGGGACTGACCCCAGAGACCCAGTACTTC.